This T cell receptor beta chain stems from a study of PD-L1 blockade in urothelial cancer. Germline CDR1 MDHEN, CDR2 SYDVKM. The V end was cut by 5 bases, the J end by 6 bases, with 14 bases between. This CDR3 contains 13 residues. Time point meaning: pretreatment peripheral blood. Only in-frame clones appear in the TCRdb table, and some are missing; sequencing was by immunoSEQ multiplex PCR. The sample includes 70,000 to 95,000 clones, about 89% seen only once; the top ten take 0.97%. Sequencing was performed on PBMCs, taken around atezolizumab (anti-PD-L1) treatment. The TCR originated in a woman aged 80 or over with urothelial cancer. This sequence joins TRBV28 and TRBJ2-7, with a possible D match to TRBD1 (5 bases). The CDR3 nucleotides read TGTGCCAGCAGTCCGCCAGGGCGTCCCGAGCAGTACTTC. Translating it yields CASSPPGRPEQYF.